This T cell receptor beta chain was retrieved from a study of T-cell memory formation after mild COVID-19. Study-level background: TCR clusters mostly belonged to single donors. General study points: The main location of contracting CD4+ clones was CM and EM, and that of contracting CD8+ clones was EMRA.

About this clonotype: Antigen unknown.

The 5'RACE method, run with constant-segment primers, produced TCR alpha and TCR beta cDNA libraries (carrying sample barcodes and UMIs). TCRdb redid the calling of the 5' RACE reads with MiXCR, one entry per CDR3 protein. The sample records about 190,000 distinct CDR3 sequences, about a fifth being singletons. CDR1 is ENHRY, CDR2 SYGVKD, per germline. The ends were cut back, 8 bases at V and 11 bases at J, with 18 bases in the middle. CDR3 length: 12 residues. The genes are TRBV10-3 and TRBJ1-1, with unresolved D. This sequence was found in an adult woman who had mild COVID-19 (a few samples of this study predate the infection). Cell type and time point are not known. Sequencing was carried out using PBMCs or a T cell subset sorted from them (not recorded which). The CDR3 bases are TGTGCCATCGCTAGTTCTCTTCGGGAGGCTTTCTTT. Its protein product is CAIASSLREAFF.